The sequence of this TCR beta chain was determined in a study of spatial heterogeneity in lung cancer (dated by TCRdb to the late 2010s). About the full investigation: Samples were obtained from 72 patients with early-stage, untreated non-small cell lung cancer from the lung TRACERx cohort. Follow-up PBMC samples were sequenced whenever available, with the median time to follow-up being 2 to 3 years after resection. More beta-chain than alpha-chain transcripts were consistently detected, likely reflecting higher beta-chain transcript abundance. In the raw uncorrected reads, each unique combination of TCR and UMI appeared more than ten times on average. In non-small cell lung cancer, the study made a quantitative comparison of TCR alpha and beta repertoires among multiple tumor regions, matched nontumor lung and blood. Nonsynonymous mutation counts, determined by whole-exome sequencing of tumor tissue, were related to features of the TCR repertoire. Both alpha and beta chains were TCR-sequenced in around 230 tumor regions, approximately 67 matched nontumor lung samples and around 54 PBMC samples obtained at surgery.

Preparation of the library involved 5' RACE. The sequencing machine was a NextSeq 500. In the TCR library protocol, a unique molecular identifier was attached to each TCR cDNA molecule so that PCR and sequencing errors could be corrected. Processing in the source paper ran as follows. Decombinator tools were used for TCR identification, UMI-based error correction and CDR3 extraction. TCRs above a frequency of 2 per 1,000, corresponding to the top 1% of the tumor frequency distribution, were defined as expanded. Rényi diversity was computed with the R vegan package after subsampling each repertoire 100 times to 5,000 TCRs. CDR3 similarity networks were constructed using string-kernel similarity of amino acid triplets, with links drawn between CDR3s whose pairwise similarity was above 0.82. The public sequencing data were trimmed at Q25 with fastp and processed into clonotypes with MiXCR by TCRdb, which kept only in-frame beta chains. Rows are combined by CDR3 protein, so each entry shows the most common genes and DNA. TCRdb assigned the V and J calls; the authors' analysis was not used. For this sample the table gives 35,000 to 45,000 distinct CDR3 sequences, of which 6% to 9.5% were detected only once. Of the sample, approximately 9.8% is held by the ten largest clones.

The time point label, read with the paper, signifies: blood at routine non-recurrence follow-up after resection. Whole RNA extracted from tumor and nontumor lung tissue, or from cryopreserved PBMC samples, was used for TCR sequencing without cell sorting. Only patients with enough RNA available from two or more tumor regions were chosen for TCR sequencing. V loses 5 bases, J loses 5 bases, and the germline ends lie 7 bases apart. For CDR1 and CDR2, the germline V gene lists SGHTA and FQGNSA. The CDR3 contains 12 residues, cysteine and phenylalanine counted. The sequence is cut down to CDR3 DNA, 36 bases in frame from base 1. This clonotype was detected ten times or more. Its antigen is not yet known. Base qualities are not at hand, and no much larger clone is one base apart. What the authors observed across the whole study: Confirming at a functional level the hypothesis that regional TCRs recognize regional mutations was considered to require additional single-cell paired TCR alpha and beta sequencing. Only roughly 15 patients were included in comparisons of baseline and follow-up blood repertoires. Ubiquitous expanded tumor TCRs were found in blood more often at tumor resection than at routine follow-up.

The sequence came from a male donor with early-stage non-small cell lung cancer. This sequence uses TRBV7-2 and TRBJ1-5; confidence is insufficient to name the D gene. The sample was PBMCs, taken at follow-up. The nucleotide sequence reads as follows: TGTGCCAGCAGCCGTGAGGATCAGCCCCAGCATTTT. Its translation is CASSREDQPQHF. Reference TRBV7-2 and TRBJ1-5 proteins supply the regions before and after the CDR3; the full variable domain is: GAGVSQSPSNKVTEKGKDVELRCDPISGHTALYWYRQSLGQGLEFLIYFQGNSAPDKSGLPSDRFSAERTGGSVSTLTIQRTQQEDSAVYLCASSREDQPQHFGDGTRLSIL.